These T cell receptor beta chains were read from a single sample in a study of control samples from healthy donors and cancer patients. Clones were sequenced by immunoSEQ multiplex PCR, and TCRdb holds only the in-frame ones, with some missing. Here the sample spans around 22,000 clones, 75% to 85% being singletons. The sample comprised PBMCs. The receptors stem from a man aged 55 to 70 with head and neck cancer. Each CDR3 is given with its conserved first and last residue. The D gene is left open where the match is weak. The size of a clone is reported for some rows only, either as once, few or many, or as a class for expanded clones.

J | V | size | D | CDR3 | DNA
TRBJ2-1 | TRBV19 | - | TRBD2 | CASSNSGSSYNEQFF | TGTGCCAGTAGTAACAGCGGGAGCTCCTACAATGAGCAGTTCTTC
TRBJ1-2 | TRBV29-1 | - | TRBD1 | CSVEQSGQNYGYTF | TGCAGCGTTGAGCAGTCGGGACAGAACTATGGCTACACCTTC
TRBJ1-1 | TRBV5-1 | - | - | CASSVEGEGEAFF | TGCGCCAGCAGCGTGGAGGGGGAAGGTGAAGCTTTCTTT
TRBJ2-7 | TRBV20-1 | - | - | CSASSAYEQYF | TGCAGTGCTAGTAGCGCCTACGAGCAGTACTTC
TRBJ2-4 | TRBV28 | - | - | CASSLVLGLQYF | TGTGCCAGCAGTTTAGTCCTTGGCCTACAGTACTTC
TRBJ2-7 | TRBV7-9 | - | - | CASSLVPGFNEQYF | TGTGCCAGCAGCTTAGTTCCAGGGTTCAACGAGCAGTACTTC
TRBJ1-5 | TRBV19 | once | - | CASSIGRTAPNQPQHF | TGTGCCAGTAGTATAGGTCGGACGGCCCCCAATCAGCCCCAGCATTTT
TRBJ2-5 | TRBV28 | - | - | CASRTTGGETQYF | TGTGCCAGCAGGACTACTGGTGGGGAGACCCAGTACTTC
TRBJ2-7 | TRBV19 | - | - | CASSRIGAIYEQYF | TGTGCCAGTAGTAGAATAGGGGCGATCTACGAGCAGTACTTC
TRBJ1-3 | TRBV28 | - | - | CASSLSGSSGNTIYF | TGTGCCAGCAGTTTATCGGGCAGCTCTGGAAACACCATATATTTT